The source of this TCR beta chain is a study of blood T cell repertoires in COVID-19. Background on the study: The study drew acute and convalescent COVID-19 samples from the United States, Italy and Spain. In each case, the material was cDNA or gDNA derived from T cells, B-cell-depleted T cells, or PBMCs.

Trimming left V 4 bases short and J 8 bases short, with 17 bases between. Germline loops: CDR1 SGHVS, CDR2 FQNEAQ. This CDR3 has 14 amino acids. In its sample, this clone was seen once. In the authors' workflow: How many nucleated cells were present was estimated from reference gene primer amplification. Sequenced by immunoSEQ multiplex PCR; TCRdb stores in-frame clones only, minus some. The V and J calls and clone size come from that table; D and trimming were worked out from the DNA. The data show over 50,000 clones, around 84% seen once. This TCR came from a man aged 65 to 79 with active COVID-19. Sequenced sample: peripheral blood. The chain links TRBV7-8 to TRBJ1-2; D is perhaps TRBD1 (5 bases). CDR3 nucleotides: TGTGCCAGCAGCTACATCCAGGGCCCTGGGGGCTACACCTTC. Translation: CASSYIQGPGGYTF.